This T cell receptor (beta chain) was captured by sequencing in a study of early T cells in non-severe SARS-CoV-2 infection. The library protocol tagged individual cDNA molecules with unique molecular identifiers. TCRdb reprocessed the 5' RACE reads with MiXCR, giving one entry per CDR3 protein. The top ten clones hold about 12% of a sample with around 33,000 distinct CDR3 sequences, approximately 4.3% of them seen once. This clonotype was counted many times. Deletions cut 1 base from V and 5 bases from J, with 11 bases between. The CDR3 has 14 residues. The germline CDR1 and CDR2 sequences are DFQATT and SNEGSKA (reference sequence).

Sequenced input: whole blood. V is TRBV20-1 and J is TRBJ2-2, with D hard to call. The source is an adult who was a healthcare worker with PCR-confirmed SARS-CoV-2 infection or an uninfected control (not recorded which). For the CDR3, the DNA is TGCAGTGCTAGAGGTTTTAGGGAAACCGGGGAGCTGTTTTTT. It yields the protein CSARGFRETGELFF.